The 21 T cell receptor beta chains in this list originate from one sample, sequenced in a study of read filtering for tumor transcriptome and immune sequencing. From approximately 430 ng of RNA, a library with molecular barcoded alpha/delta and beta/gamma adaptors was made. From the reads, TCRdb called clonotypes with MiXCR, one entry per CDR3 protein. The repertoire has tens of thousands of distinct CDR3 sequences, 14% of them found once; the top ten carry 6% to 7%. Sequencing was performed on a population of CD138-negative cells sorted from bone marrow. These TCRs come from a donor over 35 with multiple myeloma.

Notes on this clonotype: The CDR3 ends on some other residue instead of the conserved phenylalanine or tryptophan, so this is likely a read error. The chain recombines TRBV4-1 with TRBJ1-1, with D possibly TRBD1 on 6 matching bases. The CDR3 totals 16 residues. Germline V gene sequence: CDR1 MGHRA, CDR2 YSYEKL. With 4 bases removed from V and 4 bases from J, the gap between germline ends came to 19 bases. The CDR3 reads CASSPFSTGMSTEAFL. CDR3 nucleotides: TGCGCCAGCAGCCCCTTTTCGACAGGAATGAGCACTGAAGCTTTCCTT.

This clonotype was seen repeatedly, ten times or more. The chain couples TRBV7-9 to TRBJ1-1; no reliable D call. The V and J ends lost 6 bases and 5 bases respectively, with 19 bases between them. Per germline, CDR1 SEHNR and CDR2 FQNEAQ (reference sequence). The CDR3 has 15 amino acids. CDR3 in DNA: TGTGCCAGCAGTCGGGCCAGCCTAGGGCGGACTGAAGCTTTCTTT. Protein sequence: CASSRASLGRTEAFF.

This clonotype was found many times. The chain uses TRBV20-1 and TRBJ1-4; tentatively, D is TRBD1 (6 bases). In germline, CDR1 is DFQATT, CDR2 SNEGSKA (reference sequence). The CDR3 is 14 residues long. V gave up 5 bases and J gave up 8 bases, with 18 bases separating them. The CDR3 loop is CSAGLQGFGEKLFF. CDR3 DNA sequence: TGCAGTGCTGGTCTACAGGGCTTTGGGGAAAAACTGTTTTTT.

This clonotype turned up a few times. With a much larger clone just one base away, this may be a read error. The chain employs TRBV19 and TRBJ1-1; D is unresolved. This CDR3 is built from 13 residues. Looked up from germline, CDR1 is LNHDA and CDR2 is SQIVND (reference sequence). The CDR3 sequence: CASSIDSQLQAVF. The DNA for the CDR3 is TGTGCCAGTAGTATAGATTCACAACTGCAAGCTGTCTTT.

The sample holds many counts of this clonotype. This chain joins TRBV7-9 and TRBJ2-7; D may correspond to TRBD1 or TRBD2 (6 bases each). The V end lost 5 bases, the J end lost 0 bases, and 8 bases lay between the germline ends. The V gene's germline CDR1 is SEHNR and CDR2 FQNEAQ (reference sequence). The CDR3 has 13 residues. CDR3 nucleotides: TGTGCCAGCAGCGGGGGGCCCTCCTACGAGCAGTACTTC. It yields the protein CASSGGPSYEQYF.

As regards this clonotype: At one end the junction does not follow the germline gene, possibly because of a read error. The chain uses TRBV29-1 and TRBJ2-1; the D is unclear. The CDR3 runs 14 residues. The V gene's germline CDR1 is SQVTM and CDR2 ANQGSEA. The CDR3 DNA reads as TGCAGCGTTGAAGGTGCGGTGAAATACAATGAGCAGCTCTTC. It codes for CSVEGAVKYNEQLF.

Many counts were recorded for this clonotype. This sequence joins TRBV5-1 and TRBJ1-1; D possibly corresponds to TRBD1 (6 bases). The CDR3 totals 14 residues. The V gene lost 4 bases and the J gene lost 3 bases, with 13 bases spanning the gap. Germline assignment: CDR1 SGHRS and CDR2 YFSETQ. The CDR3 loop reads CASSKGHRDTEAFF. The CDR3, as DNA: TGCGCCAGCAGCAAAGGGCACAGGGACACTGAAGCTTTCTTT.

Ten or more counts support this clonotype. V usage is TRBV6-1 and J usage is TRBJ1-5; D call uncertain. Germline CDR1 is MNHNS and CDR2 is SASEGT. The CDR3 is 15 amino acids. Trimming removed 6 bases from V and 2 bases from J, with 14 bases in between. The CDR3 DNA is TGTGCCAGCAGAGGTGGGGTTATGGGCAATCAGCCCCAGCATTTT. This codes for CASRGGVMGNQPQHF.

Ten or more counts support this clonotype. V usage is TRBV12-3 or TRBV12-4 and J usage is TRBJ2-2; 9 positions match TRBD1. The CDR3 length is 16 residues. J gave up 6 bases and V 3 bases, and 8 bases lay outside the gene matches. For the CDR3, the DNA is TGTGCCAGCAGTTTTGCCGGGACAGGGTTTGCCGGGGAGCTGTTTTTT. Encoded protein: CASSFAGTGFAGELFF.

Ten or more counts support this clonotype. The V gene is TRBV9, the J gene TRBJ2-3, with 9 nucleotides matching TRBD2. Per the germline V gene, CDR1 is SGDLS and CDR2 is YYNGEE. The CDR3 totals 18 residues. J was trimmed by 1 base and V by 0 bases; bases with no gene match: 9. DNA for the CDR3: TGTGCCAGCAGCGTAGGAGGGGATCTAGCGGGACGCACAGATACGCAGTATTTT. Translating gives CASSVGGDLAGRTDTQYF.

In this sample, this clonotype turned up many times. The V call is TRBV6-6, the J call TRBJ2-4, with D perhaps matching TRBD2 (5 bases). The germline V gene encodes CDR1 MNHNY and CDR2 SVGAGI (reference sequence). V was clipped by 4 bases and J by 7 bases, with 11 bases between them. The CDR3 is made up of 13 amino acids. The CDR3 sequence: CASSSGKLNIQYF. The CDR3 bases are TGTGCCAGCAGTTCCGGGAAGCTTAACATTCAGTACTTC.

This clonotype was seen a handful of times. The chain links TRBV28 to TRBJ2-7; a possible D gene is TRBD1 (6 bases). This CDR3 has 16 amino acids. V lost 5 bases to trimming and J lost 2 bases, with 19 bases between them. CDR1 is MDHEN and CDR2 is SYDVKM in the germline V gene. The CDR3 DNA sequence: TGTGCCAGCAGTCCCACTTCAGGGGCGCTCACCTACGAGCAGTACTTC. This codes for CASSPTSGALTYEQYF. The full variable domain, completed using reference TRBV28 and TRBJ2-7, is DVKVTQSSRYLVKRTGEKVFLECVQDMDHENMFWYRQDPGLGLRLIYFSYDVKMKEKGDIPEGYSVSREKKERFSLILESASTNQTSMYLCASSPTSGALTYEQYFGPGTRLTVT.

This clonotype occurred many times. The chain recombines TRBV10-3 with TRBJ2-1; TRBD2 aligns across 9 bases. This CDR3 region has 17 residues. Trimming cost V 5 bases and J 4 bases; bases outside gene matches: 12. Germline CDR1 reads ENHRY; CDR2 reads SYGVKD. CDR3 in amino acids: CAISSPISGSSYNEQFF. The CDR3 DNA follows: TGTGCCATCAGTTCCCCAATTAGCGGGAGCTCGTACAATGAGCAGTTCTTC.

Many counts were recorded for this clonotype. The rearrangement links TRBV11-3 to TRBJ1-2; D might be TRBD1 (5 bases). The CDR3 covers 16 residues. V was clipped by 3 bases and J by 4 bases, with 18 bases between them. Germline CDR1 is SGHNT and CDR2 is YENEEA. The CDR3 region has the DNA TGTGCCAGCAGCTTCGAGGGACGGCGGGGGAGCTATGGCTACACCTTC. Translating it yields CASSFEGRRGSYGYTF.

V usage is TRBV2 and J usage is TRBJ2-7; the match to TRBD2 covers 8 bases. V lost 3 bases to trimming and J lost 4 bases; unmatched junction nucleotides: 5. Per the germline V gene, CDR1 is SNHLY and CDR2 is FYNNEI. The CDR3 consists of 14 residues. In DNA form, the CDR3 reads TGTGCCAGCAGTGATTCGGGGGGGGCATACGAGCAGTACTTC. It translates to CASSDSGGAYEQYF. Complete variable domain (other parts from reference TRBV2 and TRBJ2-7): EPEVTQTPSHQVTQMGQEVILRCVPISNHLYFYWYRQILGQKVEFLVSFYNNEISEKSEIFDDQFSVERPDGSNFTLKIRSTKLEDSAMYFCASSDSGGAYEQYFGPGTRLTVT.

This clonotype was observed at least ten times. The CDR3 DNA reads TGCGCCAGCAGCCCGACGACAGGGAATACTGAAGCTTTCTTT. This sequence encodes CASSPTTGNTEAFF. This sequence joins TRBV5-1 and TRBJ1-1; 7 nucleotides line up with TRBD1. Trimming removed 4 bases from V and 5 bases from J; junction bases left unmatched: 8. Germline assignment: CDR1 SGHRS and CDR2 YFSETQ. The CDR3 is 14 residues long.

At least ten counts were recorded for this clonotype. The rearrangement links TRBV29-1 to TRBJ1-1, with D uncertain. The CDR3 runs to 13 residues. The V gene lost 1 base and the J gene lost 3 bases, with 9 bases spanning the gap. Germline-derived CDR1 and CDR2 are SQVTM and ANQGSEA. The CDR3 protein is CSVEVSPDTEAFF. In DNA, the CDR3 is TGCAGCGTTGAAGTATCCCCGGACACTGAAGCTTTCTTT.

A word on this clonotype: Since a much larger clone is just one base distant, this may be a read error. CDR3 region: CAWGLQGFYGYTF. In DNA, the CDR3 is TGTGCCTGGGGATTACAGGGATTCTATGGCTACACCTTC. This sequence joins TRBV30 and TRBJ1-2; weak D call: TRBD1 (6 bases). Germline V gene data show CDR1 as GTSNPN and CDR2 as SVGIG (reference sequence). Deletions cut 5 bases from V and 4 bases from J, with 14 bases between. This CDR3 has 13 residues. The full variable domain, with the rest looked up from reference TRBV30 and TRBJ1-2, is SQTIHQWPATLVQPVGSPLSLECTVEGTSNPNLYWYRQAAGRGLQLLFYSVGIGQISSEVPQNLSASRPQDRQFILSSKKLLLSDSGFYLCAWGLQGFYGYTFGSGTRLTVV.

For this clonotype: This may come from a read error, since a much larger clone is one base off. The J gene is TRBJ1-5, the V gene TRBV2, with TRBD1 matching over 7 bases. CDR3 size: 13 residues. The V and J ends lost 7 bases and 6 bases, in that order; junction bases with no gene match: 6. Per the germline V gene, CDR1 is SNHLY and CDR2 is FYNNEI. As DNA, the CDR3 is TGTGCCAGCATGGGACAGCCTCGTCAGCCCCAGCATTTT. This encodes CASMGQPRQPQHF.

This clonotype was found many times. The chain links TRBV7-8 to TRBJ2-5; D might be TRBD1 (6 bases). V gave up 4 bases and J gave up 4 bases, with 13 bases separating them. Germline lookup yields CDR1 SGHVS and CDR2 FQNEAQ. CDR3 length: 14 residues. CDR3 in DNA: TGTGCCAGCAGCTCTCGACAGGTTGGAGAGACCCAGTACTTC. It translates to CASSSRQVGETQYF.

This clonotype was observed at least ten times. The V call is TRBV27, the J call TRBJ1-5, with no clear D. Trimming shortened V by 0 bases and J by 2 bases, and 8 bases separated the two germline ends. Germline CDR1 reads MNHEY; CDR2 reads SMNVEV (reference sequence). The CDR3 loop spans 15 amino acids. The CDR3 reads CASSLSPGGNQPQHF. In nucleotides, the CDR3 is TGTGCCAGCAGTTTATCCCCTGGGGGCAATCAGCCCCAGCATTTT.